This TCR beta chain was identified in a study of shared clonotypes between healthy human individuals. Produced via immunoSEQ multiplex PCR; TCRdb's table is partial and in-frame only. The data contain 2 million to 2.5 million clones, around 93% of them singletons. From germline, CDR1 is SGHAT and CDR2 FQNNGV. V shed 8 bases and J shed 0 bases, with 10 bases lying between them. This CDR3 has 14 amino acids. Only CD45RO-negative cells positively selected for CCR7 counted as naive CD8 cells, so terminally differentiated effector memory CD45RA+ cells were excluded. The sequencing input was naive CD8+ T cells from PBMCs. The V gene is TRBV11-2, the J gene TRBJ2-2; D remains ambiguous. The TCR comes from a man aged 18 to 29 in good health. Some clones in this sample may be carry-over from other donors' samples. The CDR3 is CASPPGTNTGELFF. CDR3 bases: TGTGCCAGCCCTCCCGGTACGAACACCGGGGAGCTGTTTTTT. The complete variable domain, with remaining parts taken from reference TRBV11-2 and TRBJ2-2, reads EAGVAQSPRYKIIEKRQSVAFWCNPISGHATLYWYQQILGQGPKLLIQFQNNGVVDDSQLPKDRFSAERLKGVDSTLKIQPAKLEDSAVYLCASPPGTNTGELFFGEGSRLTVL.